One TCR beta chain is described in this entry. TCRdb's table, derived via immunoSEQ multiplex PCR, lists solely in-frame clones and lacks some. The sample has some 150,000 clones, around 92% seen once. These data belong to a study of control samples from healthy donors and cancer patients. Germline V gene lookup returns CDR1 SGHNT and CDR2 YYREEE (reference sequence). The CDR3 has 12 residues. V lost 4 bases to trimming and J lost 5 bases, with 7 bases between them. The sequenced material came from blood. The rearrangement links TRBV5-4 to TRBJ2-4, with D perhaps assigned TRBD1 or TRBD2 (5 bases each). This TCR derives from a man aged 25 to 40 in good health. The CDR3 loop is CASSGDENIQYF. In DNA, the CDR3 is TGTGCCAGCAGCGGGGACGAAAACATTCAGTACTTC. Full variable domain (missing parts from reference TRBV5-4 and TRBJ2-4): ETGVTQSPTHLIKTRGQQVTLRCSSQSGHNTVSWYQQALGQGPQFIFQYYREEENGRGNFPPRFSGLQFPNYSSELNVNALELDDSALYLCASSGDENIQYFGAGTRLSVL.